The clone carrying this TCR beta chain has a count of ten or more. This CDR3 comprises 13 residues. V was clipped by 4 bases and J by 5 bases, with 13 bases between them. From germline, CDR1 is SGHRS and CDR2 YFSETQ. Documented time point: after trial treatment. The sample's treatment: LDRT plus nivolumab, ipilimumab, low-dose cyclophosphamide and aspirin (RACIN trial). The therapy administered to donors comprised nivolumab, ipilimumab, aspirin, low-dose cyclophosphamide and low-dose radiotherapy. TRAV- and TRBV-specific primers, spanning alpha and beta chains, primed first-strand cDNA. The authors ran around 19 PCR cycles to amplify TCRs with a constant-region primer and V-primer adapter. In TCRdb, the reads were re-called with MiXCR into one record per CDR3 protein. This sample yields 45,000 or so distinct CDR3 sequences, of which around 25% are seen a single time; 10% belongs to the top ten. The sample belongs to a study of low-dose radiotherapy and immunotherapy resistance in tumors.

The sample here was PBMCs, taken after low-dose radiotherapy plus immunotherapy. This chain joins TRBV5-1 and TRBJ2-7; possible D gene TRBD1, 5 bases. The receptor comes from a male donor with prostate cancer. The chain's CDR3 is CASSTQGVNEQYF. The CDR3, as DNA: TGCGCCAGCAGCACGCAGGGCGTCAACGAGCAGTACTTC. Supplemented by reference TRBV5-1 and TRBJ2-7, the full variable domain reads KAGVTQTPRYLIKTRGQQVTLSCSPISGHRSVSWYQQTPGQGLQFLFEYFSETQRNKGNFPGRFSGRQFSNSRSEMNVSTLELGDSALYLCASSTQGVNEQYFGPGTRLTVT.